This T cell receptor beta chain was identified during a study of CXCR3-negative and CXCR3-positive naive CD8 T cells. With UMI labels, 5' RACE was used to prepare the TRB cDNA libraries. With the 5' RACE reads reprocessed, TCRdb shows one record per CDR3 protein and no DNA. This listing includes about 24,000 distinct CDR3 sequences. The sequencing input was naive CXCR3- CD8+ T cells from blood. The subset denotes: CD45RO-CCR7+CD27+CD95- naive CD8+ T cells lacking CXCR3 (TNR3-). The sequence came from a human donor in good health. Some clones in this sample may be carry-over from other donors' samples.

The CDR3 loop is CASSQDWGAATEAFF. This rearrangement joins TRBV14 to TRBJ1-1. Per the germline V gene, CDR1 is SGHDN and CDR2 is FVKESK. CDR3 size: 15 residues.